The clone carrying this TCR beta chain was counted only a few times. The study ran its PCR with 60 Vbeta and 13 Jbeta primers. Clones were sequenced by immunoSEQ multiplex PCR, and TCRdb holds only the in-frame ones, with some missing. This sample has 150,000 to 200,000 clones, with approximately 70% found just once. The J segment lost 3 bases and the V segment lost 4 bases, leaving 7 bases of the junction unmatched. The CDR3 totals 16 residues. CDR1 is SNHLY and CDR2 is FYNNEI in the germline V gene. This specimen belongs to a study of cytomegalovirus exposure and HLA in healthy donors. The clonotype was recovered from a woman aged 25 to 45 in good health and CMV-seronegative. The rearrangement uses TRBV2 and TRBJ2-5; 11 bases match TRBD2. The specimen sequenced was PBMCs. The CDR3 DNA reads as TGTGCCAGCAGTGTCCCGGGACTAGCGGAGAAAGAGACCCAGTACTTC. Its protein product is CASSVPGLAEKETQYF.